The 4 T cell receptor beta chains below all came from one sample that was sequenced in a study of T cells in Graves' hyperthyroidism and ophthalmopathy (dated by TCRdb to between 2018 and 2021). Libraries were built with multiplex PCR. The reads were generated on an Illumina HiSeq 2000. The TCR beta CDR3 regions were amplified from the RNA transcripts. The first round of RT-PCR for the TCR CDR3 was performed with the HTBI primer set and the Qiagen OneStep RT-PCR kit. The raw public reads went through TCRdb reprocessing: fastp at Q25, MiXCR clone calling, in-frame beta chains kept. Records with the same CDR3 protein are collapsed into one entry carrying the most frequent genes and DNA. This sample lists some 180,000 distinct CDR3 sequences; about a sixth were detected once. The top ten constitute roughly 49% of the sample. The sample taken for sequencing was blood. The receptors were gathered from a woman between 50 and 59 years old with Graves' hyperthyroidism.

The V call is TRBV7-8, the J call TRBJ2-5; TRBD2 is a possible D gene (6 bases). Germline V gives CDR1 SGHVS, CDR2 FQNEAQ. CDR3 length: 14 residues. V was pared by 5 bases and J by 2 bases, with 12 bases between. CDR3 amino acids: CASSRPGLQETQYF. The CDR3 DNA is TGTGCCAGCAGCCGCCCGGGACTTCAAGAGACCCAGTACTTC.

In its sample, this clonotype was seen a few times. The rearrangement joins TRBV7-9 to TRBJ2-1, with 11 bases matching TRBD2. V gave up 0 bases and J gave up 1 base; unmatched junction bases: 5. The CDR3 totals 18 residues. Germline-derived CDR1 and CDR2 are SEHNR and FQNEAQ (reference sequence). Written as DNA, the CDR3 is TGTGCCAGCAGCTTAGCCCTACTAGCGGGAGCTTCCTACAATGAGCAGTTCTTC. Protein product: CASSLALLAGASYNEQFF.

In its sample, this clonotype was seen many times. J is TRBJ1-3 and V is TRBV5-1; 9 bases map to TRBD1. Germline loops: CDR1 SGHRS, CDR2 YFSETQ. The ends lost 4 bases at V and 2 bases at J; junction bases unmatched: 13. CDR3 size: 18 residues. The CDR3 sequence is CASSPVQGALSTGNTIYF. In DNA form, the CDR3 reads TGCGCCAGCAGCCCGGTACAGGGGGCGCTTTCGACTGGAAACACCATATATTTT.

This clonotype appeared many times. This chain connects TRBV9 to TRBJ1-1; 7 positions match TRBD1. Germline-derived CDR1 and CDR2 are SGDLS and YYNGEE. CDR3 size: 14 residues. With 1 base clipped from V and 1 base from J, the junction kept 1 base outside the gene matches. The CDR3 DNA reads TGTGCCAGCAGCGTAAGGGACAGGAACACTGAAGCTTTCTTT. This gives the protein CASSVRDRNTEAFF.